The 21 T cell receptor beta chains presented below share a single source sample, sequenced in a study of blood T cell repertoires in COVID-19. Sequenced by immunoSEQ multiplex PCR; TCRdb stores in-frame clones only, minus some. The table shows 650,000 to 800,000 clones, with over 80% occurring only once. Sequenced input: peripheral blood. These receptors originate from a woman aged 18-29 years with acute or convalescent COVID-19.

The chain uses TRBV4-3 and TRBJ1-2; 10 bases align to TRBD1. The CDR3 is 15 residues long. The V and J ends lost 1 base and 3 bases, in that order; junction bases with no gene match: 2. Germline CDR1 and CDR2: LGHNA and YSLEER. The CDR3 nucleotides are TGCGCCAGCAGCCAAGGCGGACAGGGGGACTATGGCTACACCTTC. Protein sequence: CASSQGGQGDYGYTF.

This CDR3 reads CASSDPLRQSYTQYF. CDR3 DNA sequence: TGTGCCAGCAGTGACCCCCTCCGACAGTCATATACGCAGTATTTT. The chain joins TRBV6-2 or TRBV6-3 to TRBJ2-3; possible D gene TRBD1, 5 bases. V lost 5 bases and J 7 bases, leaving 19 bases between the germline ends. Germline V gene lookup returns CDR1 MNHEY and CDR2 SVGEGT. The CDR3 is made up of 15 amino acids.

This clone has only one observation. The genes are TRBV7-2 and TRBJ2-7; tentatively, D is TRBD2 (5 bases). Trimming took 4 bases from V and 3 from J, leaving 10 bases between them. CDR1 and CDR2 (germline): SGHTA, FQGNSA. The CDR3 runs 13 residues. CDR3 region: CASSWLGSYEQYF. For the CDR3, the DNA is TGTGCCAGCAGCTGGTTAGGGAGCTACGAGCAGTACTTC.

J is TRBJ2-7 and V is TRBV19; 7 bases agree with TRBD1. Looked up from germline, CDR1 is LNHDA and CDR2 is SQIVND (reference sequence). CDR3 length equals 15 residues. J gave up 3 bases and V 7 bases, and 12 bases lay outside the gene matches. This chain's CDR3 is CASNARWTGNYEQYF. For the CDR3, the DNA is TGTGCCAGTAACGCACGATGGACAGGAAACTACGAGCAGTACTTC. Full variable domain (outside the CDR3, taken from reference TRBV19 and TRBJ2-7): DGGITQSPKYLFRKEGQNVTLSCEQNLNHDAMYWYRQDPGQGLRLIYYSQIVNDFQKGDIAEGYSVSREKKESFPLTVTSAQKNPTAFYLCASNARWTGNYEQYFGPGTRLTVT.

The genes are TRBV13 and TRBJ2-7, with 10 bases fitting TRBD1. The CDR3 consists of 15 residues. Germline V lookup: CDR1 PRHDT, CDR2 FYEKMQ (reference sequence). With 4 bases clipped from V and 3 bases from J, the junction kept 6 bases outside the gene matches. CDR3 loop: CASSSGTGELYEQYF. CDR3 nucleotide sequence: TGTGCCAGCAGCTCCGGGACAGGGGAACTCTACGAGCAGTACTTC.

The chain employs TRBV29-1 and TRBJ2-6; tentative D call: TRBD1 (5 bases). V lost 4 bases to trimming and J lost 0 bases, with 10 bases between them. CDR3 length: 15 amino acids. Germline CDR1 is SQVTM and CDR2 is ANQGSEA. The CDR3 DNA sequence: TGCAGCGTTGTCAGGGCCACCTCTGGGGCCAACGTCCTGACTTTC. This encodes CSVVRATSGANVLTF.

The genes are TRBV11-2 and TRBJ2-3; D is undetermined. This CDR3 spans 15 amino acids. V was shortened by 1 base and J by 2 bases, with 10 bases between the two germline ends. Germline V gives CDR1 SGHAT, CDR2 FQNNGV. This CDR3 is CASSLVSILTDTQYF. CDR3 DNA: TGTGCCAGCAGCTTAGTGTCTATCCTCACAGATACGCAGTATTTT.

This clone was recorded once. The chain links TRBV5-5 to TRBJ1-2; TRBD1 matches at 7 bases. The germline CDR1 and CDR2 sequences are SGHKS and YYEKEE (reference sequence). Trimming removed 0 bases from V and 4 bases from J; junction bases left unmatched: 3. The CDR3 extends over 14 amino acids. CDR3 sequence: CASSLEQGVYGYTF. CDR3 sequence (DNA): TGTGCCAGCAGCTTGGAGCAGGGGGTCTATGGCTACACCTTC.

This clone was counted once. The V gene is TRBV11-2, the J gene TRBJ2-3; D is possibly TRBD1 (5 bases). Germline-derived CDR1 and CDR2 are SGHAT and FQNNGV. The V and J ends lost 2 bases and 1 base respectively, with 10 bases between them. The CDR3 is made up of 15 amino acids. The CDR3 sequence: CASSLSVQGTDTQYF. The CDR3 DNA reads as TGTGCCAGCAGCTTATCCGTACAGGGCACAGATACGCAGTATTTT.

The chain has TRBV12-3 or TRBV12-4 and TRBJ1-5; the match to TRBD1 covers 7 bases. This CDR3 region has 13 residues. Trimming at V came to 7 bases and at J to 5 bases, leaving 5 bases not matched to a gene. CDR3 DNA sequence: TGTGCCAGCACCCTGGGACAGCATCAGCCCCAGCATTTT. Residues: CASTLGQHQPQHF.

This sequence joins TRBV20-1 and TRBJ1-4; D gene ambiguous. Germline V gene lookup returns CDR1 DFQATT and CDR2 SNEGSKA (reference sequence). The germline V and J ends were trimmed by 3 bases and 8 bases, with 10 bases remaining between them. This CDR3 has 12 amino acids. CDR3 amino acids: CSASQSGEKLFF. The CDR3 coding sequence is TGCAGTGCTAGTCAATCGGGAGAAAAACTGTTTTTT.

The CDR3: CASSLVQGNTEAFF. The CDR3 DNA reads as TGTGCCAGCAGCTTAGTCCAGGGGAACACTGAAGCTTTCTTT. This sequence joins TRBV7-2 and TRBJ1-1, with D maybe TRBD1 (5 bases). V was trimmed by 1 base and J by 1 base, leaving 7 bases between them. Per germline, CDR1 SGHTA and CDR2 FQGNSA. This CDR3 region has 14 residues.

The rearrangement joins TRBV14 to TRBJ2-5; 12 bases map to TRBD2. The V segment lost 2 bases and the J segment 4 bases; nucleotides outside the gene matches: 2. The CDR3 length is 15 residues. Germline lookup yields CDR1 SGHDN and CDR2 FVKESK. The CDR3 region is CASSQRTSGTETQYF. The DNA for the CDR3 is TGTGCCAGCAGCCAACGGACTAGCGGGACAGAGACCCAGTACTTC.

The V and J genes are TRBV9 and TRBJ1-6; the match to TRBD1 covers 9 bases. The germline gives CDR1 SGDLS, CDR2 YYNGEE. The CDR3 runs to 15 residues. V lost 1 base, J lost 9 bases, and 5 bases stayed unmatched. CDR3 DNA: TGTGCCAGCAGCGTAACGACAGGGGGGAGTTCACCCCTCCACTTT. Amino acids: CASSVTTGGSSPLHF.

V usage is TRBV7-2 and J usage is TRBJ1-2; 8 nucleotides match TRBD1. Germline CDR1 and CDR2: SGHTA and FQGNSA. V gave up 5 bases and J gave up 4 bases; unmatched junction bases: 6. This CDR3 has 14 amino acids. CDR3 loop: CASSVQTGAYGYTF. The CDR3, as DNA: TGTGCCAGCAGCGTACAGACAGGGGCCTATGGCTACACCTTC.

The genes are TRBV29-1 and TRBJ1-5, with D hard to call. The germline CDR1 and CDR2 sequences are SQVTM and ANQGSEA. V shed 4 bases and J shed 5 bases, with 6 bases lying between them. The length of the CDR3 is 11 residues. The CDR3: CSVVPYQPQHF. The CDR3 DNA reads TGCAGCGTTGTCCCCTATCAGCCCCAGCATTTT.

The chain combines TRBV19 with TRBJ1-2; 10 bases line up with TRBD1. The V gene end was trimmed by 7 bases and the J gene end by 8 bases; junction bases not matched to a gene: 16. The CDR3 length is 16 residues. Germline V gene lookup returns CDR1 LNHDA and CDR2 SQIVND (reference sequence). For the CDR3, the DNA is TGTGCCAGTACCCCCCGGACGACAGGGGGCGTGCAAGGCTACACCTTC. Protein: CASTPRTTGGVQGYTF.

The rearrangement uses TRBV6-4 and TRBJ2-3; D may be TRBD2 (6 bases). Germline values: CDR1 MRHNA, CDR2 SNTAGT. Trimming removed 5 bases at V and 6 bases at J, with 12 bases between. This CDR3 spans 13 amino acids. The CDR3 is CASSNRLGDTQYF. Here the CDR3 DNA reads TGTGCCAGCAGTAATCGACTAGGGGATACGCAGTATTTT.

The V call is TRBV30, the J call TRBJ2-7, with D maybe TRBD2 (7 bases). The germline V gene has CDR1 GTSNPN and CDR2 SVGIG (reference sequence). CDR3 length: 12 residues. The V end lost 5 bases, the J end lost 6 bases, and 14 bases lay between the germline ends. DNA for the CDR3: TGTGCCTGGGGGGAGGGGGGTGGCGAGCAGTACTTC. Its protein product is CAWGEGGGEQYF. Full variable domain (rest looked up from reference TRBV30 and TRBJ2-7): SQTIHQWPATLVQPVGSPLSLECTVEGTSNPNLYWYRQAAGRGLQLLFYSVGIGQISSEVPQNLSASRPQDRQFILSSKKLLLSDSGFYLCAWGEGGGEQYFGPGTRLTVT.

The rearrangement joins TRBV25-1 to TRBJ2-7; D unresolved. Trimming stripped 4 bases from V and 2 bases from J, with 9 bases between. The germline CDR1 and CDR2 sequences are MGHDK and SYGVNS. The CDR3 contains 13 residues. CDR3 nucleotides: TGTGCCAGCAGTGCGGGTCTTGCCTACGAGCAGTACTTC. Translation gives CASSAGLAYEQYF.

The CDR3 loop reads CASSHGGKGTEAFF. CDR3 coding DNA: TGTGCCAGTAGTCACGGCGGGAAGGGCACTGAAGCTTTCTTT. This sequence joins TRBV19 and TRBJ1-1, with D uncertain. CDR3 length: 14 amino acids. Trimming left V 5 bases short and J 4 bases short, with 14 bases between. The germline gives CDR1 LNHDA, CDR2 SQIVND (reference sequence). The complete variable domain, with remaining parts taken from reference TRBV19 and TRBJ1-1, reads DGGITQSPKYLFRKEGQNVTLSCEQNLNHDAMYWYRQDPGQGLRLIYYSQIVNDFQKGDIAEGYSVSREKKESFPLTVTSAQKNPTAFYLCASSHGGKGTEAFFGQGTRLTVV.